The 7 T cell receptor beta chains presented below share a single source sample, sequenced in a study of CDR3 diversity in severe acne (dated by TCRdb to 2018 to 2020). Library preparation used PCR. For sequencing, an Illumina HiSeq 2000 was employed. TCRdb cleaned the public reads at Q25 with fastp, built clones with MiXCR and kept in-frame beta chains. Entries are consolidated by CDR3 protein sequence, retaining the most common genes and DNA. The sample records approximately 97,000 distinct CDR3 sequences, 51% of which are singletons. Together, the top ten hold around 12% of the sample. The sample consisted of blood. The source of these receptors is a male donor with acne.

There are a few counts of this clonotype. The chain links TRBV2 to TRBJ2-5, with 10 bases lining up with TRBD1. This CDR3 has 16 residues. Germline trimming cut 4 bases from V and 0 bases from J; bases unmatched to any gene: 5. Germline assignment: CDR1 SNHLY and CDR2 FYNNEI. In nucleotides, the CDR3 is TGTGCCAGCAGTGTCGGGACAGGGGTGTACCAAGAGACCCAGTACTTC. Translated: CASSVGTGVYQETQYF.

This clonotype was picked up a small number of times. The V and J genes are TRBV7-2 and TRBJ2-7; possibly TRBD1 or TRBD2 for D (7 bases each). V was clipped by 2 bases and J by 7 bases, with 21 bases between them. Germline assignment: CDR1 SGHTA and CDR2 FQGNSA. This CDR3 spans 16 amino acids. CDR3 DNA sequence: TGTGCCAGCAGCTTATGGGGCAGGGGGGGTACGAGTGAGCAGTACTTC. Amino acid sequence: CASSLWGRGGTSEQYF. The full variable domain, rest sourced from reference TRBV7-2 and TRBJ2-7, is GAGVSQSPSNKVTEKGKDVELRCDPISGHTALYWYRQSLGQGLEFLIYFQGNSAPDKSGLPSDRFSAERTGGSVSTLTIQRTQQEDSAVYLCASSLWGRGGTSEQYFGPGTRLTVT.

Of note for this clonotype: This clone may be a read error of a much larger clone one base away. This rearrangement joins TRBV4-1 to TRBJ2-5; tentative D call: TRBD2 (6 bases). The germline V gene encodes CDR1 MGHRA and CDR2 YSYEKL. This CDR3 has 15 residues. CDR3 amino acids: CVSSPGGKGQETQYF. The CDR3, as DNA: TGTGTCAGCAGCCCCGGCGGGAAGGGACAAGAGACCCAGTACTTC.

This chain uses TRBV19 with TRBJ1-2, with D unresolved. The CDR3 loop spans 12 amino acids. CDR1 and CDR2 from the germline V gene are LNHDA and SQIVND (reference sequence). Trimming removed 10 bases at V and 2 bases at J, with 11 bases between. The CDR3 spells CATRDGNYGYTF. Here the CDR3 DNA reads TGTGCCACCCGAGACGGGAACTATGGCTACACCTTC.

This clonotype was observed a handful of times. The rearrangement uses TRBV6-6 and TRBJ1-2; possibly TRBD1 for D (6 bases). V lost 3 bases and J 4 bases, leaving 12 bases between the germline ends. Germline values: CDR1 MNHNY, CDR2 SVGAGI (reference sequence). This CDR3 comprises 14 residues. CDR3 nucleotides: TGTGCCAGCAGTTATGGAGGGGGAGGCTATGGCTACACCTTC. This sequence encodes CASSYGGGGYGYTF.

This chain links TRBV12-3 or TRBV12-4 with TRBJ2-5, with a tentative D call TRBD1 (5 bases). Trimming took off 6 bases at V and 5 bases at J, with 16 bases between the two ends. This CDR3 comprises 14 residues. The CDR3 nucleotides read TGTGCCAGCAGCAACCCCTCCAGGGTGGAGACCCAGTACTTC. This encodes CASSNPSRVETQYF.

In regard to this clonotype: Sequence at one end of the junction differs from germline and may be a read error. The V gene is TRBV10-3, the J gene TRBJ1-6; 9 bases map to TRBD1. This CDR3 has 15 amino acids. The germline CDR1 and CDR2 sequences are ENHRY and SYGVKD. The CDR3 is CASSYSGTGNPPLHF. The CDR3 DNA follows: TGTGCCAGCAGTTACTCCGGGACAGGGAATCCACCCCTCCACTTT.